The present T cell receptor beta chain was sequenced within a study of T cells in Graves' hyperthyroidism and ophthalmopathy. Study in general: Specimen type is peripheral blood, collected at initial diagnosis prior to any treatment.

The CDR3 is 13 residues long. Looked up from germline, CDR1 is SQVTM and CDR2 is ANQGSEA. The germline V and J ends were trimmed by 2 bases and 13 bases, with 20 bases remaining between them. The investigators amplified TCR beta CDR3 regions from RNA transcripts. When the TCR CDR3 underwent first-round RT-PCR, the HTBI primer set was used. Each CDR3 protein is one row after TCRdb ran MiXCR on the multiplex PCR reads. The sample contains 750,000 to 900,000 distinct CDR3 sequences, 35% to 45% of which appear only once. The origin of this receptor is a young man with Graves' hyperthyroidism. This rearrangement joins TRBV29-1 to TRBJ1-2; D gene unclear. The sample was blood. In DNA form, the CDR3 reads TGCAGCGTTGAAAGTCGGGAGAACGCATGGTGCACCTTC. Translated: CSVESRENAWCTF.